The 5 T cell receptor beta chains below come from one sample, sequenced in a study of T cells in Graves' hyperthyroidism and ophthalmopathy. TCR beta CDR3 region amplification was performed from RNA transcripts. During a first-round RT-PCR of the TCR CDR3, the HTBI primer set was used. TCRdb called the multiplex PCR reads again in MiXCR, with one record for every CDR3 protein. In the table there are about 720,000 distinct CDR3 sequences, about 15% of which are singletons. Sequencing used blood. Source of these receptors: a man between 18 and 35 years old with Graves' hyperthyroidism.

The rearrangement joins TRBV7-2 to TRBJ2-1; tentative D call: TRBD1 (5 bases). Germline-derived CDR1 and CDR2 are SGHTA and FQGNSA. This CDR3 has 15 residues. Deletions cut 0 bases from V and 9 bases from J, with 15 bases between. In DNA form, the CDR3 reads TGTGCCAGCAGCTTAGCGTTAATTGCAGGGATTGAGCAGTTCTTC. Its translation is CASSLALIAGIEQFF.

Ten or more counts support this clonotype. The chain links TRBV19 to TRBJ1-2, with 11 bases identical to TRBD1. The germline V gene has CDR1 LNHDA and CDR2 SQIVND (reference sequence). J was trimmed by 2 bases and V by 10 bases; bases with no gene match: 12. This CDR3 comprises 16 residues. The CDR3 loop is CATTPDRGRGNYGYTF. CDR3 DNA: TGTGCCACCACCCCGGACAGGGGGCGCGGAAACTATGGCTACACCTTC.

This clonotype was counted only a few times. The V call is TRBV7-3, the J call TRBJ2-3, with D tentatively TRBD2 (7 bases). V lost 2 bases, J lost 13 bases, and 16 bases lay in between. The CDR3 covers 13 residues. Germline CDR1 reads SGHTA; CDR2 reads FQGTGA. CDR3 region: CASSLLGGPPEYF. The CDR3 bases are TGTGCCAGCAGCTTACTCGGGGGGCCCCCGGAGTATTTT.

The chain uses TRBV20-1 and TRBJ2-3, with TRBD2 identical over 13 bases. The trim removed 5 bases at V and 0 bases at J, leaving 14 bases unmatched. In germline, CDR1 is DFQATT, CDR2 SNEGSKA (reference sequence). CDR3 length equals 19 residues. CDR3 nucleotide sequence: TGCAGTGCTGTCTCGACTAGCGGGAGGCACCGAATGAGCACAGATACGCAGTATTTT. Amino acid sequence: CSAVSTSGRHRMSTDTQYF.

At least ten counts were recorded for this clonotype. The chain employs TRBV28 and TRBJ1-2; possible D gene TRBD1, 5 bases. The CDR3 is 14 amino acids. Germline loops: CDR1 MDHEN, CDR2 SYDVKM. V lost 2 bases, J lost 6 bases, and 13 bases lay in between. CDR3 nucleotide sequence: TGTGCCAGCAGTTTACAGGGCGCTTCTCATGGCTACACCTTC. This translates into CASSLQGASHGYTF.